This TCR beta chain derives from a study of T cells after yellow fever vaccination (dated by TCRdb to about 2019). Study-level background: Libraries from fractions with low cell numbers were prepared with the SMART-Seq v4 Ultra Low Input RNA kit. Blood was drawn at multiple timepoints before and after primary and secondary immunization, with bulk PBMC replicates and cell subsets isolated. The cohort comprised two healthy male donors, one aged 18 to 30 and one aged 30 to 40 years. To follow T-cell clones before and after both primary and booster YFV17D yellow fever vaccination, bulk TCR alpha and beta repertoires underwent longitudinal sequencing.

TCR cDNA was made using 5'RACE template switching, a step that added a universal primer site and unique molecular identifiers. Priming for cDNA synthesis came from both the TCR alpha and TCR beta constant segments. Two PCR steps were used to amplify libraries, with sample barcodes and sequencing adapters being added in the second step. Sequencing of libraries was performed on Illumina HiSeq 2500 (2x100 bp) or NovaSeq (2x150 bp). Processing in the source paper ran as follows. MIGEC handled demultiplexing of reads and collapsing into UMI consensus sequences, while MiXCR performed V(D)J alignment. Clonotypes responding to the vaccine were identified with edgeR on replicate PBMC samples, with the criteria of FDR below 0.01 and a log2 fold change above 5 up to day 15. Bulk clonotypes were assigned CD4 or CD8 identity according to which sequenced CD4 or CD8 repertoire held them at higher abundance. The raw public reads went through TCRdb reprocessing: fastp at Q25, MiXCR clone calling, in-frame beta chains kept. Rows merge per CDR3 protein into single entries with the most common DNA and genes. TCRdb's processing, not the authors' own work, is the source of the V and J calls. This sample holds more than 250,000 distinct CDR3 sequences; around 7% were observed only once. The ten biggest clones cover 15% to 20% of the sample.

Sequences DFQATT (CDR1) and SNEGSKA (CDR2) are obtained from the germline V gene (reference sequence). Spanning cysteine to phenylalanine, the CDR3 consists of 15 amino acids. Only the CDR3 DNA is retained, 45 bases long and in frame from the first base. Germline trimming amounts to 0 bases on V and 2 bases on J, with 6 as the count of junction bases outside the gene matches. What the study reported, not specific to this receptor: Computational filtering was needed because FACS-sorted repertoires could contain abundant contaminating clonotypes from the bulk population. A small share of clonotypes occurred in both CD4 and CD8 compartments, likely arising from convergent recombination. The study included only two donors, which limits how far the findings can be generalized. Compared with the primary T-cell response, the secondary T-cell response was faster but weaker, reaching its peak on day 5 rather than on day 15. Most clones expanded after primary vaccination were re-detected after the booster (about 95% of CD4 and 88% of CD8), suggesting broad memory maintenance.

The treatment or condition tag for this specimen amounts to: live attenuated yellow fever vaccine strain. Two biological replicates of bulk PBMCs were collected at each blood-draw timepoint. A standard Ficoll-Paque protocol was used to isolate PBMCs from peripheral blood. TriZol was used to extract RNA from bulk PBMCs, from CD4 and CD8 fractions, and from dextramer-positive and dextramer-negative fractions. This clonotype was counted between two and nine times. This receptor's antigen is unknown. Per-base qualities were not stored, and no clone one base away is much larger. The origin of this receptor is a man aged 18-30 years who received the YFV17D yellow fever vaccine. The starting material was PBMCs, obtained about 41 days after the first yellow fever vaccination. The chain was built from TRBV20-1 and TRBJ2-7, with 8 junctional bases fitting TRBD1. The CDR3 sequence is CSARDYEQGAYEQYF. The DNA sequence is given as TGCAGTGCTAGAGATTATGAACAGGGGGCCTACGAGCAGTACTTC.